The entry below gives a single TCR beta chain sequence along with its context. The sample comes from a study of cytomegalovirus exposure and HLA in healthy donors. The PCR was carried out with 60 Vbeta primers and 13 Jbeta primers. Clones were read by immunoSEQ multiplex PCR, and TCRdb kept only the in-frame ones, dropping some. The sample has approximately 190,000 clones; approximately 90% are singletons. In germline, CDR1 is GTSNPN, CDR2 SVGIG (reference sequence). This CDR3 spans 11 amino acids. With 4 bases removed from V and 5 bases from J, the gap between germline ends came to 8 bases. The receptor's source is a boy younger than 10 in good health and CMV-seronegative. Sequencing was done on a sample of PBMCs. The chain combines TRBV30 with TRBJ1-1; D might be TRBD1 (5 bases). CDR3 protein: CAWKEGTEAFF. CDR3 in DNA: TGTGCCTGGAAGGAGGGGACTGAAGCTTTCTTT.